These T cell receptor beta chains were read from a single sample in a study of T cell responses to AZD1222 COVID-19 vaccine. Libraries were prepared by immunoSEQ multiplex PCR; TCRdb keeps only in-frame clonotypes and omits some of them. The table lists 150,000 to 200,000 clones, about 91% of them singletons. The input for sequencing was peripheral blood, taken on day 0 of AZD1222 vaccination. Receptors were obtained from an adult in good health. Both conserved end residues are part of each CDR3. The D gene is left open where the match is weak. A clone size is listed for some rows: how often the clone was seen (once, few, many), or a class if it is expanded.

>TRBV30|TRBJ1-6|-|-
CAWSLDSLEGSPLHF
TGTGCCTGGAGCTTGGACAGTCTGGAGGGGTCACCCCTCCACTTT
>TRBV6-4|TRBJ2-1|-|TRBD1
CASSEGTGGQQFF
TGTGCCAGCAGTGAAGGGACAGGGGGCCAGCAGTTCTTC
>TRBV18|TRBJ1-1|-|-
CASSPPNARGGTEAFF
TGTGCCAGCTCACCACCGAACGCCAGGGGAGGCACTGAAGCTTTCTTT
>TRBV7-2|TRBJ2-5|-|TRBD2
CASSPSGAPGTQYF
TGTGCCAGCAGCCCAAGCGGGGCCCCAGGAACCCAGTACTTC
>TRBV18|TRBJ1-3|-|-
CASSQSADSGNTIYF
TGTGCCAGCTCCCAGTCCGCGGACTCTGGAAACACCATATATTTT
>TRBV4-3|TRBJ2-5|-|TRBD2
CASSQASSGATGTQYF
TGCGCCAGCAGCCAAGCCTCTAGCGGGGCCACGGGGACCCAGTACTTC
>TRBV19|TRBJ2-3|-|-
CASSIAVLLSDTQYF
TGTGCCAGTAGTATAGCGGTACTGTTGTCAGATACGCAGTATTTT
>TRBV7-9|TRBJ2-4|-|-
CASSPDRAKNIQYF
TGTGCCAGCAGCCCCGACAGGGCCAAAAACATTCAGTACTTC
>TRBV9|TRBJ1-2|-|TRBD1
CASSVAARDRGSNYGYTF
TGTGCCAGCAGCGTAGCAGCCCGGGACAGGGGTTCTAACTATGGCTACACCTTC
>TRBV7-2|TRBJ1-4|-|TRBD1
CASSLQGNNEKLFF
TGTGCCAGCAGCCTACAGGGGAATAATGAAAAACTGTTTTTT
>TRBV2|TRBJ2-1|-|-
CASGQGIWTEYNEQFF
TGTGCCAGCGGACAAGGGATCTGGACAGAATACAATGAGCAGTTCTTC
>TRBV7-9|TRBJ2-1|few|TRBD1
CASSYQGAQNEQFF
TGTGCCAGCAGTTACCAGGGGGCGCAAAATGAGCAGTTCTTC
>TRBV27|TRBJ2-3|-|-
CASSFSASLDTQYF
TGTGCCAGCAGTTTTAGTGCTAGCTTGGATACGCAGTATTTT
>TRBV5-4|TRBJ2-1|-|TRBD2
CASYSPGSGGQYNEQFF
TGTGCCAGCTATTCACCCGGTAGCGGGGGGCAGTACAATGAGCAGTTCTTC
>TRBV4-1|TRBJ1-2|-|-
CASSLKGSGDGGYTF
TGCGCCAGCAGCCTAAAGGGTTCCGGGGATGGTGGCTACACCTTC
>TRBV27|TRBJ2-7|-|TRBD2
CASRPGVGLAGAEQYF
TGTGCCAGCAGGCCCGGGGTCGGACTAGCGGGAGCGGAGCAGTACTTC
>TRBV18|TRBJ2-7|-|-
CASSTLRGSSYEQYF
TGTGCCAGCTCAACCCTCAGGGGAAGCTCCTACGAGCAGTACTTC
>TRBV7-6|TRBJ2-1|-|-
CASSTTIGDNEQFF
TGTGCCAGCAGCACGACTATTGGAGACAATGAGCAGTTCTTC
>TRBV28|TRBJ1-5|-|TRBD1
CASSPQGRGVEQPQHF
TGTGCCAGCAGTCCACAGGGGAGGGGAGTGGAACAGCCCCAGCATTTT
>TRBV18|TRBJ1-3|-|TRBD1
CASSPDGTVGNTIYF
TGTGCCAGCTCACCAGACGGGACAGTTGGAAACACCATATATTTT
>TRBV3-1/TRBV3-2|TRBJ1-1|-|-
CASSATPNTEAFF
TGTGCCAGCAGCGCAACACCGAACACTGAAGCTTTCTTT
>TRBV2|TRBJ1-6|once|-
CASSEWGENNSPLHF
TGTGCCAGCAGTGAATGGGGCGAGAATAATTCACCCCTCCACTTT
>TRBV19|TRBJ1-3|-|-
CASSIVGDGNTIYF
TGTGCCAGTAGTATAGTGGGGGACGGAAACACCATATATTTT
>TRBV5-6|TRBJ1-4|-|-
CASSPGYSEKLFF
TGTGCCAGCAGCCCAGGGTATAGTGAAAAACTGTTTTTT
>TRBV7-9|TRBJ1-5|-|-
CASSYRDVSNQPQHF
TGTGCCAGCAGCTACAGGGACGTTAGCAATCAGCCCCAGCATTTT
>TRBV12-5|TRBJ1-1|-|TRBD1
CASGLVQGGAGTEAFF
TGTGCTAGTGGTTTGGTACAAGGGGGCGCGGGCACTGAAGCTTTCTTT
>TRBV3-1/TRBV3-2|TRBJ1-5|once|-
CASSQGGNGQPQHF
TGTGCCAGCAGCCAAGGAGGAAATGGTCAGCCCCAGCATTTT
>TRBV15|TRBJ2-1|-|TRBD2
CATSGPSGRIYNEQFF
TGTGCCACCAGCGGACCTAGCGGGAGAATATACAATGAGCAGTTCTTC
>TRBV6-6|TRBJ2-3|-|-
CASSYRGTDRTDTQYF
TGTGCCAGCAGTTACCGGGGGACAGACCGCACAGATACGCAGTATTTT
>TRBV18|TRBJ2-7|once|TRBD1
CASSPAGTAYSYEQYF
TGTGCCAGCTCACCTGCCGGGACAGCCTACTCCTACGAGCAGTACTTC
>TRBV30|TRBJ1-5|-|-
CAWRRGPGDQPQHF
TGTGCCTGGAGGAGGGGTCCAGGAGATCAGCCCCAGCATTTT
>TRBV5-5|TRBJ2-3|-|TRBD2
CASSVASSGRTDTQYF
TGTGCCAGCAGCGTAGCGTCTAGCGGGCGCACAGATACGCAGTATTTT